This T cell receptor (beta chain) was found in a study of shared clonotypes between healthy human individuals. Study-wide points: A generally larger estimated richness was seen in naive subsets than in memory subsets.

Profiling relied on immunoSEQ multiplex PCR, and the TCRdb table lists in-frame clones only, not all of them. Here the sample spans approximately 2.3 million clones, 80% to 95% being singletons. CDR1 is SEHNR and CDR2 is FQNEAQ in the germline V gene (reference sequence). This CDR3 comprises 13 residues. The ends were cut back, 6 bases at V and 3 bases at J, with 11 bases in the middle. On this clone: Its target is not known. Other DNA sequences in the sample encode the same CDR3.

Sequencing was done on a sample of naive CD4+ T cells from PBMCs. Subset here: CD45RA+ positively selected. This receptor was obtained from a young man in good health. Some clones in this sample may be carry-over from other donors' samples. J is TRBJ1-2 and V is TRBV7-9, with D perhaps TRBD1 (6 bases). The DNA for the CDR3 is TGTGCCAGCAGTCCACAGGGCTACTATGGCTACACCTTC. It yields the protein CASSPQGYYGYTF.